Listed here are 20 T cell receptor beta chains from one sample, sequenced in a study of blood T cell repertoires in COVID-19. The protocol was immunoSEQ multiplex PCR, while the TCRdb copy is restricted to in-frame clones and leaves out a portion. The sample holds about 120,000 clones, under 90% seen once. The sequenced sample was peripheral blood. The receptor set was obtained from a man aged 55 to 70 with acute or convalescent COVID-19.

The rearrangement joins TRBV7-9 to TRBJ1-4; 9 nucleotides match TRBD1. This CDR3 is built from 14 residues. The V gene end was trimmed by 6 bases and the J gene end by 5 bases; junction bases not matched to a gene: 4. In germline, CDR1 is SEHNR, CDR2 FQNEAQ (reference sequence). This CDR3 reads CASSPTGGNEKLFF. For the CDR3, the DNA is TGTGCCAGCAGTCCGACAGGGGGAAATGAAAAACTGTTTTTT.

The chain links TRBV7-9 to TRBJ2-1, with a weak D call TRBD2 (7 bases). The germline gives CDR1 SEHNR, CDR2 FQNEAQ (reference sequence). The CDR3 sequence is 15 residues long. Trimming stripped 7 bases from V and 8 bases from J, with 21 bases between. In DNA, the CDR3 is TGTGCCAGCACTATACTACAGGGCGGGAGCCATGAGCAGTTCTTC. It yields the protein CASTILQGGSHEQFF.

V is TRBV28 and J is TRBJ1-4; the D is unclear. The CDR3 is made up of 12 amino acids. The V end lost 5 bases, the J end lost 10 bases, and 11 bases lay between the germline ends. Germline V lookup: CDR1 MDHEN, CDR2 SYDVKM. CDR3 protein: CASSPPLGKLFF. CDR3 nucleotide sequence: TGTGCCAGCAGTCCCCCCCTAGGAAAACTGTTTTTT. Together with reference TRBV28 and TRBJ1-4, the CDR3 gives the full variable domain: DVKVTQSSRYLVKRTGEKVFLECVQDMDHENMFWYRQDPGLGLRLIYFSYDVKMKEKGDIPEGYSVSREKKERFSLILESASTNQTSMYLCASSPPLGKLFFGSGTQLSVL.

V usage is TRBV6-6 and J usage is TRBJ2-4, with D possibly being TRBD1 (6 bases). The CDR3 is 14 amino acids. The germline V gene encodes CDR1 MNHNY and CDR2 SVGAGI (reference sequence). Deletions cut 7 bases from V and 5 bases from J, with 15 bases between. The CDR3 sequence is CASKYRDNQNIQYF. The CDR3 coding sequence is TGTGCCAGCAAATACCGGGACAATCAAAACATTCAGTACTTC.

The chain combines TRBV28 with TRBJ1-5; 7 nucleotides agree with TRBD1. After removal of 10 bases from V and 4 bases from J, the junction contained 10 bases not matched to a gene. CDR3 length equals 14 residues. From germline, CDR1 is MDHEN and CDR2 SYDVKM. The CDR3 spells CAIVRGGPNQPQHF. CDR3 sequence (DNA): TGTGCCATCGTCAGAGGGGGCCCGAATCAGCCCCAGCATTTT.

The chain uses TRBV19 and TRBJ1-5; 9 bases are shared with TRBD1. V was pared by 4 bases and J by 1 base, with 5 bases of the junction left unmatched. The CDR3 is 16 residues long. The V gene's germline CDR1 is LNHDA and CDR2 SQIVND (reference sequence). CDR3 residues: CASSTTGGGSNQPQHF. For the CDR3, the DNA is TGTGCCAGTAGTACAACAGGGGGCGGGAGCAATCAGCCCCAGCATTTT.

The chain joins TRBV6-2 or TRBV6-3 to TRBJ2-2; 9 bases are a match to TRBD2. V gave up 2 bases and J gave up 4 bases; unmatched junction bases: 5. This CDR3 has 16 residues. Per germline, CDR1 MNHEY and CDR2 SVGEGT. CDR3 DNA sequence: TGTGCCAGCAGTTACCCGGGACTAGCCCGCACCGGGGAGCTGTTTTTT. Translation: CASSYPGLARTGELFF.

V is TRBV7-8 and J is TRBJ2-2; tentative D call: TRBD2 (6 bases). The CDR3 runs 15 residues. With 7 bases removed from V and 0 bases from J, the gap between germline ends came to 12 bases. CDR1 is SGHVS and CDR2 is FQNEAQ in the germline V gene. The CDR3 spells CASIRAGTNTGELFF. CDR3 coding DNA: TGTGCCAGCATCCGAGCGGGCACGAACACCGGGGAGCTGTTTTTT.

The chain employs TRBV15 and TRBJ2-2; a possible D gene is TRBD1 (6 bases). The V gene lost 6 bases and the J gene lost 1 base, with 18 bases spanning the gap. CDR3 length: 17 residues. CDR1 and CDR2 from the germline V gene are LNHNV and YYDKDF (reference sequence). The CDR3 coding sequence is TGTGCCACCAGTACACCTGCCGGGACAAGGAACACCGGGGAGCTGTTTTTT. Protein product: CATSTPAGTRNTGELFF.

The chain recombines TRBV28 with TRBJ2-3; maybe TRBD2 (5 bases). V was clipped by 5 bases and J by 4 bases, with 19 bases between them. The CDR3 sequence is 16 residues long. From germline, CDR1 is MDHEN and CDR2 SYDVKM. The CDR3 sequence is CASSPVVAKIADTQYF. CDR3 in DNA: TGTGCCAGCAGTCCCGTTGTAGCGAAGATTGCAGATACGCAGTATTTT.

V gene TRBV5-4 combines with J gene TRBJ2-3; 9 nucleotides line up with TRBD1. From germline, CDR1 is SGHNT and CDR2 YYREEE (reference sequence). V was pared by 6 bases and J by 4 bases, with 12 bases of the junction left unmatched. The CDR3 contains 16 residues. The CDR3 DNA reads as TGTGCCAGCACCATAAGAGGGACAGGGCTTGCAGATACGCAGTATTTT. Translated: CASTIRGTGLADTQYF.

The CDR3 protein is CASSSNPGQGNNEQFF. CDR3 in DNA: TGCGCCAGCAGCTCAAACCCGGGACAGGGTAACAATGAGCAGTTCTTC. The chain joins TRBV5-1 to TRBJ2-1; TRBD1 agrees at 9 bases. Germline V gene lookup returns CDR1 SGHRS and CDR2 YFSETQ. CDR3 size: 16 residues. Trimming removed 3 bases from V and 5 bases from J; junction bases left unmatched: 9.

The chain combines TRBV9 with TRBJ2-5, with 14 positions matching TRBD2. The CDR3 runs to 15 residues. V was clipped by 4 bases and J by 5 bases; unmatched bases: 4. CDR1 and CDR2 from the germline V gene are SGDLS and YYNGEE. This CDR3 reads CASSPRTSGRETQYF. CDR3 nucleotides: TGTGCCAGCAGCCCCCGGACTAGCGGGAGGGAGACCCAGTACTTC.

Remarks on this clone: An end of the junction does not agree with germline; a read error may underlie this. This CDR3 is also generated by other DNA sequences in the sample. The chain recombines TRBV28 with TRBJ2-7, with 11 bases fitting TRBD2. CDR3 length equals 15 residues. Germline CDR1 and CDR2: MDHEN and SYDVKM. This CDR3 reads CASSFTSGSSYEQYF. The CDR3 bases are TGTGCCAGCAGTTTTACTAGCGGGAGCTCCTACGAGCAGTATTTC.

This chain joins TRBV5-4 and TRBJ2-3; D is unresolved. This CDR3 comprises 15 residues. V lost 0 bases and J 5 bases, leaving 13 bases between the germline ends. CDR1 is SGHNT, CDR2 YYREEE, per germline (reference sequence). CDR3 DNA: TGTGCCAGCAGCTTGGATCTCGTCCCGAGAGATACGCAGTATTTT. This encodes CASSLDLVPRDTQYF.

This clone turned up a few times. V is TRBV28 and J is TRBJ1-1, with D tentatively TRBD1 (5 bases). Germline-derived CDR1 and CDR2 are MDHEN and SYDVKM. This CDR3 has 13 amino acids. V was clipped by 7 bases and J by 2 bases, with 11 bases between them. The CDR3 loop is CASTPDSNTEAFF. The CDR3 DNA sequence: TGTGCCAGCACCCCCGACAGTAACACTGAAGCTTTCTTT.

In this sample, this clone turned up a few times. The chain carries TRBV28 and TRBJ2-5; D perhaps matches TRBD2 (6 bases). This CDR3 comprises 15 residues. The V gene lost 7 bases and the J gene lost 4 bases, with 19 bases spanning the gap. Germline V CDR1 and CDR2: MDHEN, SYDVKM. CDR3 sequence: CASTVGTLRGETQYF. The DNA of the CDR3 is TGTGCCAGCACCGTGGGGACTCTAAGGGGAGAGACCCAGTACTTC.

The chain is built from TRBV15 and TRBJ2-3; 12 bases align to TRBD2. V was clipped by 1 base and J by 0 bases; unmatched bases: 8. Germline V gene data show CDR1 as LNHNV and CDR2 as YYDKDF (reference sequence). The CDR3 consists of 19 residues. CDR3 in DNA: TGTGCCACCAGCAGAGGCCCTGGACTAGCGGGGCCTAGCACAGATACGCAGTATTTT. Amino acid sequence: CATSRGPGLAGPSTDTQYF. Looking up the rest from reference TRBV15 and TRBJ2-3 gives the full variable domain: DAMVIQNPRYQVTQFGKPVTLSCSQTLNHNVMYWYQQKSSQAPKLLFHYYDKDFNNEADTPDNFQSRRPNTSFCFLDIRSPGLGDTAMYLCATSRGPGLAGPSTDTQYFGPGTRLTVL.

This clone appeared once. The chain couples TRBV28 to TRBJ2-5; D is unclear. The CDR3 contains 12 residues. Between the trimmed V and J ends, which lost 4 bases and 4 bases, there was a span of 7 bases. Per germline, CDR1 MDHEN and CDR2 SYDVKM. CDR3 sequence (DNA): TGTGCCAGCAGTTCCTCGAGAGAGACCCAGTACTTC. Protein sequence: CASSSSRETQYF.

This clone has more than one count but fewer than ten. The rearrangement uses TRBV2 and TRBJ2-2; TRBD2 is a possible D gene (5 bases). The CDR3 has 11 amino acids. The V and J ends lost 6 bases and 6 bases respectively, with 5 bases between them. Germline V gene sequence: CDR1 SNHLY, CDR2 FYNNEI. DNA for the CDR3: TGTGCCAGCAGCGGGGCCGGGGAGCTGTTTTTT. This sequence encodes CASSGAGELFF.